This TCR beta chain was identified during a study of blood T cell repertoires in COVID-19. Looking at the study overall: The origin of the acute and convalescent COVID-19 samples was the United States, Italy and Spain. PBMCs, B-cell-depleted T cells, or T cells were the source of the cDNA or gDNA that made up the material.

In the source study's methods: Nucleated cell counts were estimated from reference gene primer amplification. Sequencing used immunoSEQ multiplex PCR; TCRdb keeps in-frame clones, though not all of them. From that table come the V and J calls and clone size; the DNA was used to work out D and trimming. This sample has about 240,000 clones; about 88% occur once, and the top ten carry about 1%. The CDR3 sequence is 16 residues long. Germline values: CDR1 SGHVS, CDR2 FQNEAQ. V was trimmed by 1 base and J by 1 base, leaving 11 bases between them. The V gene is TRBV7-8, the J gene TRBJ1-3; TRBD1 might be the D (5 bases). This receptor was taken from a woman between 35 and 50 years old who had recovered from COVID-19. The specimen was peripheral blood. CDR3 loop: CASSLGGLTSGNTIYF. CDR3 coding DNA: TGTGCCAGCAGCTTAGGGGGCCTAACTTCTGGAAACACCATATATTTT.